This record covers a single TCR beta chain. The table came from immunoSEQ multiplex PCR; TCRdb's copy has only in-frame clones and leaves some out. The table has about 110,000 clones, roughly nine tenths seen once. The entry originates in a study of identifying expanded T cells in peripheral blood. Healthy donors had no documented immune events, such as infections, while sampled. This receptor was identified in a person between 18 and 75 years old in good health. Sequencing was carried out using blood.

The CDR3 DNA is TGCGCCAGCAGCCAAGAGGGAAGGGCCGGTCCAGGTTACACGGAGCAGTACTTC. Amino acids: CASSQEGRAGPGYTEQYF. The chain has TRBV4-1 and TRBJ2-7; the D is unclear. Germline CDR1 is MGHRA and CDR2 is YSYEKL. V lost 0 bases and J 7 bases, leaving 25 bases between the germline ends. This CDR3 comprises 18 residues.